This is a list of T cell receptor beta chains from one sample in a study of identical twins. TCRdb re-derived calls from the 5' RACE reads in MiXCR, one entry per CDR3 protein. The sample records about 240,000 distinct CDR3 sequences, over 9.5% being singletons. Sequencing was carried out using memory T cells sorted from blood. These receptors originate from a man aged 50-60 years in good health. The CDR3 runs from the conserved cysteine through the conserved F or W. The D gene is left open where the match is weak. The size of a clone is reported for some rows only, either as once, few or many, or as a class for expanded clones.

CDR3 length,J gene,D gene,clone size,V gene,CDR3 protein,CDR3 DNA
16,TRBJ2-7,TRBD2,many,TRBV9,CASSVAGTSGTREQYF,TGTGCCAGCAGCGTAGCGGGAACTAGCGGGACCCGCGAGCAGTACTTC
14,TRBJ2-1,.,few,TRBV6-2/TRBV6-3,CASSTDEGVNEQFF,TGTGCCAGCAGCACGGACGAGGGGGTGAATGAGCAGTTCTTC
18,TRBJ1-2,.,few,TRBV6-5,CASSYTVRNKVTNYGYTF,TGTGCCAGCAGTTACACCGTAAGAAATAAGGTCACTAACTATGGCTACACCTTC
11,TRBJ2-7,.,many,TRBV6-6,CASSYTYEQYF,TGTGCCAGCAGTTACACCTACGAGCAGTACTTC
15,TRBJ2-1,TRBD2,.,TRBV20-1,CSASRTSGTPGEQFF,TGCAGTGCTAGTAGGACTAGCGGGACCCCCGGTGAGCAGTTCTTC
13,TRBJ2-4,TRBD1,.,TRBV6-2/TRBV6-3,CASRETGKNIQYF,TGTGCCAGCAGGGAGACAGGGAAAAACATTCAGTACTTC
14,TRBJ2-1,.,many,TRBV3-1,CASSQGAHNNEQFF,TGTGCCAGCAGCCAGGGGGCGCATAACAATGAGCAGTTCTTC
14,TRBJ2-3,TRBD2,many,TRBV11-2,CASSPLAGTDTQYF,TGTGCCAGCAGCCCACTAGCGGGGACAGATACGCAGTATTTT
15,TRBJ2-5,.,many,TRBV4-1,CASSQEGTRSGTQYF,TGCGCCAGCAGCCAAGAGGGGACTCGCTCGGGGACCCAGTACTTC
15,TRBJ1-4,.,few,TRBV4-1,CASSLGTGRNEKLFF,TGCGCCAGCAGCCTGGGGACTGGTCGGAATGAAAAACTGTTTTTT
14,TRBJ1-3,.,many,TRBV2,CASMMSSSGNTIYF,TGTGCCAGCATGATGTCGAGCTCTGGAAACACCATATATTTT
19,TRBJ2-3,TRBD2,few,TRBV4-3,CASSQDFLLSGGRADTQYF,TGCGCCAGCAGCCAAGATTTTCTCCTCTCGGGAGGGAGGGCAGATACGCAGTATTTT
17,TRBJ2-7,TRBD2,many,TRBV7-8,CASSYTSGGMVPYEQYF,TGTGCCAGCAGCTACACCTCGGGAGGGATGGTCCCCTACGAGCAGTACTTC
12,TRBJ2-1,.,few,TRBV3-1,CASSPRRNEQFF,TGTGCCAGCAGCCCCCGGCGCAATGAGCAGTTCTTC
14,TRBJ2-1,TRBD2,many,TRBV15,CATSRVSGGGEQFF,TGTGCCACCAGCAGAGTGAGCGGGGGTGGTGAGCAGTTCTTC
19,TRBJ2-3,TRBD2,.,TRBV14,CASSQGVYQLAGLTDTQYF,TGTGCCAGCAGCCAAGGAGTTTATCAACTAGCGGGCCTCACAGATACGCAGTATTTT
14,TRBJ1-1,.,.,TRBV6-1,CASSEGPASTEAFF,TGTGCCAGCAGTGAAGGCCCAGCCTCGACTGAAGCTTTCTTT
15,TRBJ1-5,TRBD1,many,TRBV20-1,CSASTPGQSNQPQHF,TGCAGTGCTAGTACTCCGGGACAGAGCAATCAGCCCCAGCATTTT
16,TRBJ2-5,.,few,TRBV9,CASSVGFGSRKETQYF,TGTGCCAGCAGCGTAGGATTTGGGTCGCGTAAAGAGACCCAGTACTTC
12,TRBJ2-3,TRBD1,many,TRBV29-1,CSCRQGQDTQYF,TGCAGCTGCCGACAGGGACAAGATACGCAGTATTTT
16,TRBJ2-7,TRBD1,few,TRBV6-5,CASSSPRDRGPYEQYF,TGTGCCAGCAGTTCACCCCGGGACAGGGGGCCCTACGAGCAGTACTTC
14,TRBJ2-5,TRBD2,few,TRBV6-1,CASRNSGGDKTQYF,TGTGCCAGCAGGAATAGCGGGGGGGATAAGACCCAGTACTTC
17,TRBJ2-7,TRBD2,.,TRBV6-5,CASSYPLSSGTLGEQYF,TGTGCCAGCAGTTACCCTCTATCTAGCGGGACCTTGGGTGAGCAGTACTTC
13,TRBJ2-7,.,few,TRBV27,CASSLRETYEQYF,TGTGCCAGCAGTTTAAGGGAGACCTACGAGCAGTACTTC
15,TRBJ2-2,TRBD2,many,TRBV2,CASITGLGNTGELFF,TGTGCCAGCATCACAGGACTAGGGAACACCGGGGAGCTGTTTTTT
15,TRBJ2-6,TRBD1,.,TRBV5-1,CASSGTGSGANVLTF,TGCGCCAGCAGCGGGACAGGGTCTGGGGCCAACGTCCTGACTTTC
14,TRBJ2-1,.,many,TRBV14,CASSPQRGYNEQFF,TGTGCCAGCAGCCCCCAACGGGGATACAATGAGCAGTTCTTC
16,TRBJ1-5,.,few,TRBV28,CASSFYSKGSNQPQHF,TGTGCCAGCAGTTTCTATTCAAAAGGAAGCAATCAGCCCCAGCATTTT
15,TRBJ2-7,TRBD2,.,TRBV20-1,CSARDLKRGLGEQYF,TGCAGTGCTAGAGACCTCAAGCGGGGGTTAGGCGAGCAGTACTTC
14,TRBJ2-7,.,.,TRBV20-1,CSASRSSFSYEQYF,TGCAGTGCTAGTCGTAGTAGCTTTTCCTACGAGCAGTACTTC